This T cell receptor (beta chain) was sequenced during a study of CD8 T cells in Susac syndrome. Findings of the study overall: TCR sequencing and HLA analysis covered a relatively small number of individuals.

Each multiple sclerosis control was a treatment-naive patient with relapsing-remitting disease that was either stable or active. The CD8+ and CD4+ T cells were isolated magnetically using a negative isolation approach, whereas the TEMRA cells were enriched by FACS. Reverse transcription used about 0.45 to 1 ug RNA and random hexamers. Amplification of the TCR beta CDR3 was carried out by immunoSEQ multiplex PCR, which spanned a total of 54 Vbeta and 13 Jbeta segments. MiXCR, applied by TCRdb to the immunoSEQ multiplex PCR reads, yields one record per CDR3 protein. The data show 200,000 to 250,000 distinct CDR3 sequences, just over 90% seen once. Remarks on this clonotype: Its antigen remains unknown.

This TCR was sampled from a human donor with multiple sclerosis. Sequenced: CD4+ T cells from PBMCs.

The CDR3 protein is CASSPSREGQPQHF. CDR3 nucleotides: TGTGCCAGCTCACCTTCCAGGGAAGGGCAGCCCCAGCATTTT. The chain recombines TRBV18 with TRBJ1-5; D is perhaps TRBD1 (5 bases). Trimming removed 3 bases at V and 7 bases at J, with 13 bases between. CDR3 size: 14 residues. Germline-derived CDR1 and CDR2 are KGHSH and LQKENI.